Listed below are T cell receptor beta chains from one sample, sequenced in a study of T cells after yellow fever vaccination. From the 5' RACE reads, TCRdb called clonotypes with MiXCR, one entry per CDR3 protein. The sample includes roughly 500,000 distinct CDR3 sequences, less than 20% of them seen just once. Sequencing was performed on PBMCs, taken 15 days after the yellow fever booster vaccination. The source of these receptors is a man in his thirties or forties who received the YFV17D yellow fever vaccine. The CDR3 runs from the conserved cysteine through the conserved F or W. A D gene is named only where the DNA matches it firmly. A row's size may be missing; if present it is once, few, many or a size class.

DNA | CDR3 | J | length | size | V | D
TGCGCCAGCAGCTTGGATAGCGGGCGACTTGGGACCCAGTACTTC | CASSLDSGRLGTQYF | TRBJ2-5 | 15 | NA | TRBV5-1 | TRBD2
TGTGCCAGCAGCGCTCCAGGGTCCGGCGAGCAGTACTTC | CASSAPGSGEQYF | TRBJ2-7 | 13 | few | TRBV7-9 | NA
TGTGCCACACTAGCGGGAGAATTCATGACAGATACGCAGTATTTT | CATLAGEFMTDTQYF | TRBJ2-3 | 15 | NA | TRBV6-2/TRBV6-3 | TRBD2
TGTGCCAGCAGCTTGGGGGACTTCCGGAATCAGCCCCAGCATTTT | CASSLGDFRNQPQHF | TRBJ1-5 | 15 | few | TRBV7-9 | NA
TGTGCCAGCAGCTGGGGGCGGAAACAAGAGACCCAGTACTTC | CASSWGRKQETQYF | TRBJ2-5 | 14 | NA | TRBV6-1 | NA
TGTGCCAGCAGCTTAAAGGGATGGGTCGGGCAGTACTTC | CASSLKGWVGQYF | TRBJ2-7 | 13 | few | TRBV7-8 | NA
TGTGCCACCCAGGGCGGGACCCAGTACTTC | CATQGGTQYF | TRBJ2-5 | 10 | few | TRBV6-6 | NA
TGTGCCAGCCAAAGTGGGATTCAAGAGACCCAGTACTTC | CASQSGIQETQYF | TRBJ2-5 | 13 | NA | TRBV19 | NA
TGCGCCAGCAGCTCCGCGGGACAGGGCTACTCTGGAAACACCATATATTTT | CASSSAGQGYSGNTIYF | TRBJ1-3 | 17 | few | TRBV5-1 | TRBD1
TGCGCCAGCAGTGAGTCTGGGGGGGATGCTTTCTTT | CASSESGGDAFF | TRBJ1-1 | 12 | few | TRBV10-2 | NA
TGCAGCGTGGTCATGGGGGGGACCCAGTACTTC | CSVVMGGTQYF | TRBJ2-5 | 11 | NA | TRBV29-1 | NA
TGTGCCATCAGTGTCGGCAGCGGGAGTAGATCAGATACGCAGTATTTT | CAISVGSGSRSDTQYF | TRBJ2-3 | 16 | NA | TRBV10-3 | TRBD2
TGTGCCAGCTCACCTCCTCAAACAGGATCCTACGAGCAGTACTTC | CASSPPQTGSYEQYF | TRBJ2-7 | 15 | NA | TRBV18 | NA
TGTGCCAGCAGTTTAGGGCGACCCAGGGTTAGAAAGTTCTTC | CASSLGRPRVRKFF | TRBJ2-1 | 14 | NA | TRBV12-3/TRBV12-4 | NA
TGTGCCATCTATAGCAAGGCCGAGGGGGAGCAGTACTTC | CAIYSKAEGEQYF | TRBJ2-7 | 13 | few | TRBV10-3 | NA
TGCAGTGCTCGAATAGCGGGATCAGATACGCAGTATTTT | CSARIAGSDTQYF | TRBJ2-3 | 13 | few | TRBV20-1 | TRBD2
TGTGCCAGCAGCATGCTAGGAGCGACCAATGAGCAGTTCTTC | CASSMLGATNEQFF | TRBJ2-1 | 14 | NA | TRBV6-2/TRBV6-3 | NA
TGCAGCGTTGATCAATCGGGATTGAACACTGAAGCTTTCTTT | CSVDQSGLNTEAFF | TRBJ1-1 | 14 | few | TRBV29-1 | NA
TGTGCCAGCAGATCACAAGAAGAAAAACTGTTTTTT | CASRSQEEKLFF | TRBJ1-4 | 12 | NA | TRBV6-2/TRBV6-3 | NA
TGCGCCAGCAGCCAAGCGAGCCGGAGGACAGATACGCAGTATTTT | CASSQASRRTDTQYF | TRBJ2-3 | 15 | few | TRBV4-3 | NA
TGTGCCAGCAGCCCCGGGTGGGTAGCGGGAGTGGAGACCCAGTACTTC | CASSPGWVAGVETQYF | TRBJ2-5 | 16 | few | TRBV5-4 | TRBD2
TGTGCCAGCAGCCCTGGACGGATATCTGGGGCCAACGTCCTGACTTTC | CASSPGRISGANVLTF | TRBJ2-6 | 16 | few | TRBV3-1 | NA
TGCGCCAGCAGCTGGGTACTGACAGATTACGAGCAGTACTTC | CASSWVLTDYEQYF | TRBJ2-7 | 14 | NA | TRBV5-1 | NA
TGCAGTGCTTTTGTAGCTACGGCCTACAATGAGCAGTTCTTC | CSAFVATAYNEQFF | TRBJ2-1 | 14 | NA | TRBV20-1 | NA
TGTGCCAGCAGCTTAGCGCATAGCTCCGGCCCTCCCACGGATACGCAGTATTTT | CASSLAHSSGPPTDTQYF | TRBJ2-3 | 18 | few | TRBV7-8 | NA
TGCAGTGCTACTGGGACAGCTACAGATACGCAGTATTTT | CSATGTATDTQYF | TRBJ2-3 | 13 | NA | TRBV20-1 | TRBD1
TGTGCCAGCAGCTTACCAGGGAGGCAAGAGACCCAGTACTTC | CASSLPGRQETQYF | TRBJ2-5 | 14 | NA | TRBV7-8 | NA
TGTGCCAGCAGTCGTGGTCATTCCTCTGGAGGCTACACCTTC | CASSRGHSSGGYTF | TRBJ1-2 | 14 | NA | TRBV6-1 | NA
TGTGCCAGCAGCCTTTCGACGTCGGGTGTTTTTGGGGGAGAGACCCTGTACTTC | CASSLSTSGVFGGETLYF | TRBJ2-5 | 18 | NA | TRBV7-3 | NA
TGTGCCAGCAGCCAGGGGGCTGCTAACTATGGCTACACCTTC | CASSQGAANYGYTF | TRBJ1-2 | 14 | NA | TRBV6-1 | TRBD1
TGCGCCAGCAGCTTAGGAGGGGTCCGAGAGACCCAGTACTTC | CASSLGGVRETQYF | TRBJ2-5 | 14 | few | TRBV5-1 | NA
TGTGCCAGCTCACCACTACCGGGACTAGCCACAGAGACCCAGTACTTC | CASSPLPGLATETQYF | TRBJ2-5 | 16 | NA | TRBV18 | TRBD2
TGTGCCAGTAGTATCCGGGGATCCACAGATACGCAGTATTTT | CASSIRGSTDTQYF | TRBJ2-3 | 14 | NA | TRBV19 | NA
TGTGCCAGCAGTGAACTCGGGGAATTCTACGAGCAGTACTTC | CASSELGEFYEQYF | TRBJ2-7 | 14 | few | TRBV25-1 | NA
TGTGCCAGCAGCTGGACTAGCGGGCCCGGCGCAGATACGCAGTATTTT | CASSWTSGPGADTQYF | TRBJ2-3 | 16 | few | TRBV7-2 | TRBD2
TGCAGCGTATACGGACGGGGTGAAGCTTTCTTT | CSVYGRGEAFF | TRBJ1-1 | 11 | few | TRBV29-1 | NA
TGCACTGCTGGGCGCCGACTAGCGGCCACAGATACGCAGTATTTT | CTAGRRLAATDTQYF | TRBJ2-3 | 15 | NA | TRBV20-1 | TRBD2
TGTGCCAGCAGCTTAGTTTCCGGGTTGAATTCACCCCTCCACTTT | CASSLVSGLNSPLHF | TRBJ1-6 | 15 | NA | TRBV7-9 | NA
TGTGCCAGCAGCTTAGCCGTCGGGATAGGGGTCTACGAGCAGTACTTC | CASSLAVGIGVYEQYF | TRBJ2-7 | 16 | NA | TRBV7-8 | NA
TGCGCCAGCAGCTTCCGTGCTAGCGGGAGTCGCGAGACCCAGTACTTC | CASSFRASGSRETQYF | TRBJ2-5 | 16 | NA | TRBV5-1 | TRBD2
TGCGCCAGCAGCCCGATCAGGGGGGAGGAGACCCAGTACTTC | CASSPIRGEETQYF | TRBJ2-5 | 14 | NA | TRBV5-1 | NA
TGCGCCAGCAGCAAAGGGAGTTCGGCAAGGGAGACCCAGTACTTC | CASSKGSSARETQYF | TRBJ2-5 | 15 | few | TRBV5-1 | NA
TGTGCCAGTAAAGCCGGGACCGCCACTAAGGCCGGGGAGCTGTTTTTT | CASKAGTATKAGELFF | TRBJ2-2 | 16 | few | TRBV27 | NA
TGTGCCAGCAGCCAGGAACTAGGCCTGCGTGGAGATACGCAGTATTTT | CASSQELGLRGDTQYF | TRBJ2-3 | 16 | few | TRBV14 | NA
TGCGCCAGCAGCAAATGGACAGGGCAAGATCTCACAGATACGCAGTATTTT | CASSKWTGQDLTDTQYF | TRBJ2-3 | 17 | NA | TRBV5-1 | TRBD1
TGTGCCAGCAGTTTAGTTACTAGCGCGTACAATGAGCAGTTCTTC | CASSLVTSAYNEQFF | TRBJ2-1 | 15 | few | TRBV28 | TRBD2
TGTGCCAGCAGCTTTACCGGGACAGGGGGCTTTGAGACCCAGTACTTC | CASSFTGTGGFETQYF | TRBJ2-5 | 16 | few | TRBV7-2 | TRBD1
TGTGCCTGGACCCCCTACTACAATGAGCAGTTCTTC | CAWTPYYNEQFF | TRBJ2-1 | 12 | NA | TRBV30 | NA
TGTGCCAGCAGCCGGGGAAGATTGGACACCATATATTTT | CASSRGRLDTIYF | TRBJ1-3 | 13 | NA | TRBV7-9 | NA
TGTGCCATCAGACAGGGGATAGACACCGGGGAGCTGTTTTTT | CAIRQGIDTGELFF | TRBJ2-2 | 14 | NA | TRBV10-3 | TRBD1
TGTGCCAGCAGATACGACAGTACTGGAAACACCATATATTTT | CASRYDSTGNTIYF | TRBJ1-3 | 14 | NA | TRBV7-2 | NA
TGCAGCGTAGGCCTTGGTACAGATACGCAGTATTTT | CSVGLGTDTQYF | TRBJ2-3 | 12 | NA | TRBV29-1 | NA
TGTGCCACCAGCAGAGAAGGGGGGCGAGGGCAGCCCCAGCATTTT | CATSREGGRGQPQHF | TRBJ1-5 | 15 | NA | TRBV15 | NA
TGTGCCAGCAGCCTCCGGGACAGGGGTTTGAATGAGCAGTTCTTC | CASSLRDRGLNEQFF | TRBJ2-1 | 15 | NA | TRBV12-3/TRBV12-4 | TRBD1
TGTGCCAGCAGTTACGGTTATGCGCAGTATTTT | CASSYGYAQYF | TRBJ2-3 | 11 | NA | TRBV6-5 | NA